The T cell receptor (beta chain) described here comes from a study of technical replicates of blood from several donors. Clones were read by immunoSEQ multiplex PCR, and TCRdb kept only the in-frame ones, dropping some. The table lists approximately 87,000 clones, 85% to 95% of them singletons. This TCR came from a human donor in good health. Sequencing was done on a sample of T cells isolated from PBMCs.

Here the CDR3 reads CASSLGLAGGDYSGANVLTF. CDR3 in DNA: TGCGCCAGCAGCCTGGGACTAGCGGGAGGAGACTACTCTGGGGCCAACGTCCTGACTTTC. The chain has TRBV4-1 and TRBJ2-6; 15 bases match TRBD2. Losses at the gene ends were 4 bases for V and 0 bases for J; bases not matched to a gene: 7. The V gene's germline CDR1 is MGHRA and CDR2 YSYEKL. The CDR3 is 20 amino acids.